Listed below are T cell receptor beta chains from one sample, sequenced in a study of CD8 T cells in ankylosing spondylitis. TCRdb used MiXCR to reprocess the 5' RACE reads, holding one entry per CDR3 protein. The sample has some 330,000 distinct CDR3 sequences; less than 9.5% are singletons. Material for sequencing was blood, either unsorted or a sorted T cell fraction (not recorded which). Source of these receptors: a male donor with ankylosing spondylitis. CDR3s include the opening cysteine and the closing phenylalanine or tryptophan. Fields, in order: J gene, V gene, CDR3 protein.

>TRBJ2-5|TRBV4-1
CASSQGFGGRVEETQYF
>TRBJ2-2|TRBV24-1
CATSDSRVGELFF
>TRBJ1-3|TRBV12-3/TRBV12-4
CASSLYRADTIYF
>TRBJ2-7|TRBV7-2
CASSSGGGGYGIEQYF
>TRBJ2-1|TRBV7-2
CASSLSPPGTSGQRRGCNEQFF
>TRBJ2-1|TRBV9
CASSVGDHNEQFF
>TRBJ2-1|TRBV12-3/TRBV12-4
CASSPNENEQFF
>TRBJ2-3|TRBV20-1
CSAKGPLGTTDTQYF
>TRBJ2-3|TRBV2
CASSNQGLRTDTQYF
>TRBJ1-1|TRBV20-1
CSVLARGRRNTEAFF
>TRBJ1-5|TRBV29-1
CSGDRGNQPQHF
>TRBJ2-7|TRBV7-9
CASRGLAGVYEQYF
>TRBJ2-7|TRBV5-1
CASSPVLGGSYEQYF
>TRBJ2-1|TRBV28
CASYDSGGPYNEQFF
>TRBJ2-7|TRBV20-1
CSTTGGEEQYF
>TRBJ2-5|TRBV10-3
CAISDLGQATIGETQYF
>TRBJ2-1|TRBV29-1
CSVGTGAYNEQFF
>TRBJ2-1|TRBV7-9
CASSLRLAGRYEQFF
>TRBJ2-3|TRBV24-1
CATSKRWGSTDTQYF
>TRBJ2-2|TRBV5-1
CASRNSGRASNGELFF
>TRBJ2-5|TRBV20-1
CSARQETQYF
>TRBJ2-2|TRBV13
CASSLRPRTGELFF
>TRBJ1-2|TRBV5-6
CASSYDSVYGYTF
>TRBJ2-7|TRBV7-6
CASSLEGPLDEQYF
>TRBJ2-1|TRBV7-3
CASSPHSDSSGYNEQFF
>TRBJ2-1|TRBV29-1
CSVEDMGLRGLDEQFF
>TRBJ2-5|TRBV7-2
CASSISDRMVEETQYF
>TRBJ2-2|TRBV9
CASSSWNTGELFF
>TRBJ1-2|TRBV18
CASSPDADPRGYTF
>TRBJ2-2|TRBV18
CASSPRPLPGETGELFF
>TRBJ1-1|TRBV20-1
CSASPRDRVNTEAFF
>TRBJ1-4|TRBV12-3/TRBV12-4
CASSSPDRDINEKLFF
>TRBJ1-2|TRBV6-1
CASSQQVPRWSGYTF
>TRBJ2-7|TRBV2
CAGGLSGGAYEQYF
>TRBJ2-5|TRBV20-1
CSADGGAGGETQYF
>TRBJ2-1|TRBV9
CASSVANEQFF
>TRBJ2-7|TRBV7-3
CASSLIAGTYEQYF
>TRBJ1-4|TRBV28
CATSPGPENEKLFF
>TRBJ2-1|TRBV29-1
CSVEQSPTYNEQFF
>TRBJ2-5|TRBV29-1
CSVGSGNSETQYF
>TRBJ1-6|TRBV7-8
CASSLAPGHNNSPLHF
>TRBJ1-2|TRBV3-1
CASSEGTVNYGYTF
>TRBJ2-7|TRBV6-5
CASSYSGGEREQYF
>TRBJ2-1|TRBV20-1
CSARDFLAVRGEQFF
>TRBJ2-7|TRBV10-3
CAIRPGQGGTEQYF
>TRBJ1-6|TRBV5-1
CASSSEGRGSSVSPLHF
>TRBJ1-3|TRBV28
CASSLWGGTTIYF
>TRBJ2-3|TRBV5-6
CASSFHAGGQYF
>TRBJ1-1|TRBV7-9
CASSVVDKAFF
>TRBJ2-3|TRBV28
CASSSSSLAAGRVTDTQYF
>TRBJ1-2|TRBV5-1
CASSPPGGARANYGYTF
>TRBJ1-1|TRBV20-1
CSARGGLPDTEAFF
>TRBJ2-1|TRBV12-3/TRBV12-4
CASSSGQGIHSNEQFF
>TRBJ2-7|TRBV25-1
CASSEYPLAGGSEQYF
>TRBJ1-5|TRBV20-1
CSARELTSPQNQPQHF
>TRBJ2-3|TRBV28
CASRAHTDTQYF
>TRBJ2-7|TRBV20-1
CSASYSGRADYEQYF
>TRBJ2-7|TRBV4-2
CASSQDPWVVGGREQYF
>TRBJ2-7|TRBV7-2
CASSLESGVSAYEQYF